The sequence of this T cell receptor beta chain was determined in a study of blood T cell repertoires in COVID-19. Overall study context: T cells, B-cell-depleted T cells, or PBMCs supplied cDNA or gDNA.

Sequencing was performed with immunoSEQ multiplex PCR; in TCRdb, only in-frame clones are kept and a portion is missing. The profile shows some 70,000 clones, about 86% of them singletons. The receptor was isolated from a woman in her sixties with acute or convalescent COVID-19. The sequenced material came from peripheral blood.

The CDR3 reads CASSQDKAGTLIGTDTQYF. The CDR3, as DNA: TGCGCCAGCAGCCAAGATAAAGCGGGAACCTTAATAGGGACAGATACGCAGTATTTT. This rearrangement joins TRBV4-1 to TRBJ2-3; 7 bases map to TRBD2. The CDR3 has 19 amino acids. Looked up from germline, CDR1 is MGHRA and CDR2 is YSYEKL. J gave up 3 bases and V 0 bases, and 15 bases lay outside the gene matches.